This T cell receptor (beta chain) was identified during a study of blood T cell repertoires in COVID-19. Study-level background: Specimens from acute and convalescent COVID-19 originated in the United States, Italy and Spain.

Authors' processing steps: Amplification of reference gene primers provided the estimated nucleated cell counts. Sequenced by immunoSEQ multiplex PCR; TCRdb stores in-frame clones only, minus some. V, J and clone size are those of that table, while D and trimming were read from the DNA. The table includes 90,000 to 150,000 clones, approximately 70% detected once. The V and J ends lost 2 bases and 2 bases respectively, with 6 bases between them. This CDR3 spans 13 amino acids. The germline gives CDR1 MDHEN, CDR2 SYDVKM. The specimen was peripheral blood. The sequence was collected from a human donor with acute or convalescent COVID-19. The donor label of this sample is uncertain. The rearrangement joins TRBV28 to TRBJ1-2; D call uncertain. The DNA for the CDR3 is TGTGCCAGCAGTTTAAACAGCAACTATGGCTACACCTTC. Its translation is CASSLNSNYGYTF.